The present entry profiles one T cell receptor beta chain with its context. The data belong to a study of cytomegalovirus exposure and HLA in healthy donors. V shed 3 bases and J shed 4 bases, with 19 bases lying between them. The germline V gene has CDR1 ENHRY and CDR2 SYGVKD. This CDR3 is built from 16 residues. The PCR employed 60 Vbeta primers together with 13 Jbeta primers. Here immunoSEQ multiplex PCR was the method, and the copy in TCRdb shows in-frame clones only, minus some. The repertoire includes around 170,000 clones, 75% to 85% of them detected once, and under 0.9% sits in the top ten. The TCR was taken from a woman between 18 and 29 years old in good health and CMV-seronegative. The sample taken for sequencing was PBMCs. The chain links TRBV10-3 to TRBJ2-7, with unresolved D. The chain's CDR3 is CAISDKGSSRLYEQYF. DNA of the CDR3: TGTGCCATCAGTGATAAAGGCAGTTCGAGGTTGTACGAGCAGTACTTC.